This note documents a single T cell receptor (beta chain) sequence. This record comes from a study of OX40 agonist ivuxolimab in advanced cancers. Study details: Every 2 weeks, ivuxolimab was infused into the patients intravenously at between 0.01 and 10 mg/kg. Recorded diagnoses for dose-escalation patients were hepatocellular carcinoma, melanoma, renal cell or head and neck cancer.

CDR3 length: 14 amino acids. CDR1 is MNHEY, CDR2 SMNVEV, per germline (reference sequence). V trimming: 8 bases; J trimming: 1 base; junction bases outside the gene matches: 6. Assay used: immunoSEQ multiplex PCR; TCRdb lists only in-frame clones, some missing. The data contain tens of thousands of clones, around 90% of them seen just once; the ten biggest clones take up approximately 14%. The specimen comprised CD4+ or CD8+ T cells sorted from blood, sampled in a trial of the OX40 agonist ivuxolimab. The TCR originated in an adult with an advanced solid tumor such as melanoma, head and neck, liver or kidney cancer. The rearrangement uses TRBV27 and TRBJ2-3; 7 bases are a match to TRBD2. The CDR3: CASGVAGGTDTQYF. The CDR3 DNA is TGTGCCAGCGGGGTTGCGGGAGGCACAGATACGCAGTATTTT.